This T cell receptor (beta chain) was identified during a study of T cell responses to AZD1222 COVID-19 vaccine. This clone was counted a few times. CDR1 and CDR2 (germline): GTSNPN, SVGIG (reference sequence). This CDR3 has 14 residues. V lost 0 bases and J lost 7, with 16 bases in between. Data came from immunoSEQ multiplex PCR; TCRdb stores just in-frame clones and leaves some out. Of some 130,000 clones listed, about 91% are singletons. This sequence originates from an adult who received the AZD1222 COVID-19 vaccine. The chain employs TRBV30 and TRBJ2-7, with D possibly being TRBD2 (7 bases). The source was peripheral blood, collected 28 days after the second AZD1222 dose. The CDR3 here is CAWSVEGGTLEQYF. CDR3 coding DNA: TGTGCCTGGAGTGTTGAGGGGGGGACGCTTGAGCAGTACTTC. The complete variable domain, with remaining parts taken from reference TRBV30 and TRBJ2-7, reads SQTIHQWPATLVQPVGSPLSLECTVEGTSNPNLYWYRQAAGRGLQLLFYSVGIGQISSEVPQNLSASRPQDRQFILSSKKLLLSDSGFYLCAWSVEGGTLEQYFGPGTRLTVT.